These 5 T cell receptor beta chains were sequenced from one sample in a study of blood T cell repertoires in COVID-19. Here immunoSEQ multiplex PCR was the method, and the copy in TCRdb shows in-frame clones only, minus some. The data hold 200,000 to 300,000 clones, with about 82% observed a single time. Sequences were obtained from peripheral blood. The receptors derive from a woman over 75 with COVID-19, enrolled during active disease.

The CDR3 nucleotides read TGTGCCAGCAGCTCACAGAGCGGGTCCGGGGAGCTGTTTTTT. This sequence encodes CASSSQSGSGELFF. This chain connects TRBV7-2 to TRBJ2-2; a possible D gene is TRBD2 (6 bases). Germline V gene lookup returns CDR1 SGHTA and CDR2 FQGNSA. Trimming removed 4 bases from V and 6 bases from J, with 12 bases in between. The CDR3 loop spans 14 amino acids.

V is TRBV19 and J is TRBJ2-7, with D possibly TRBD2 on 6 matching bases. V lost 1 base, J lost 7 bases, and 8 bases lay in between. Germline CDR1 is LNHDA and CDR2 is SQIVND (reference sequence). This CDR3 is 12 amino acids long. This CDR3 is CASSIGRGEQYF. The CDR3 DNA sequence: TGTGCCAGTAGTATAGGCCGGGGGGAGCAGTACTTC.

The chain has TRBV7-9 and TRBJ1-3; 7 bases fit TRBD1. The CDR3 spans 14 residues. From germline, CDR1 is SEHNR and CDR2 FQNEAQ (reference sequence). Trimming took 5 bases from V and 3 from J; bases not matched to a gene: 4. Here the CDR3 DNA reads TGTGCCAGCAGCCGGGACAGAGATGGAAACACCATATATTTT. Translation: CASSRDRDGNTIYF.

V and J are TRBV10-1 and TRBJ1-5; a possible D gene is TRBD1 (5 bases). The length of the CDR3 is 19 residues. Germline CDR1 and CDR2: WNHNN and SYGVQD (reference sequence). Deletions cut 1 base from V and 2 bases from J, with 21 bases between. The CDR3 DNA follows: TGCGCCAGCAGTGAGTGGGCGGATAAGGGGCCTAAACGCAATCAGCCCCAGCATTTT. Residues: CASSEWADKGPKRNQPQHF.

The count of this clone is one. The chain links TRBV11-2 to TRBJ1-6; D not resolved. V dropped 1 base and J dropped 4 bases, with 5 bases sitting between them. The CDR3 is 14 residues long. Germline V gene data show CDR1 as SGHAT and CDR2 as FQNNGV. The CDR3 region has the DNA TGTGCCAGCAGCTTAGTTAGATATAATTCACCCCTCCACTTT. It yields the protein CASSLVRYNSPLHF.